The 13 T cell receptor beta chains below were found in one sample sequenced in a study of T cell changes during pregnancy in multiple sclerosis. This table comes from immunoSEQ multiplex PCR, and its TCRdb copy is limited to in-frame clones, with some not included. Of 60,000 or so clones in the sample, around 89% are singletons; the top ten hold almost 0.9%. The sequences come from peripheral blood, collected in the first trimester of pregnancy. These receptors all come from a female donor in good health, enrolled as a control in a pregnancy study.

The chain is built from TRBV7-2 and TRBJ1-1, with 10 bases lining up with TRBD1. Germline-derived CDR1 and CDR2 are SGHTA and FQGNSA. This CDR3 region has 15 residues. V dropped 5 bases and J dropped 3; count of bases not matched to a gene: 6. In DNA, the CDR3 is TGTGCCAGCAGCAGACTGGGACAGGGGTACACTGAAGCTTTCTTT. Translated, it gives CASSRLGQGYTEAFF.

In this sample, this clone turned up once. This rearrangement joins TRBV4-1 to TRBJ1-5; TRBD1 matches at 7 bases. The CDR3 spans 16 residues. Trimming at V came to 1 base and at J to 6 bases, leaving 9 bases not matched to a gene. Germline CDR1 and CDR2: MGHRA and YSYEKL. This chain's CDR3 is CASSQGRTGVRQPQHF. CDR3 sequence (DNA): TGCGCCAGCAGCCAAGGCCGCACAGGGGTACGTCAGCCCCAGCATTTT.

The CDR3 DNA reads TGTGCCAGCAGCTTGCGGCAGTTCAACTATGGCTACACCTTC. Encoded protein: CASSLRQFNYGYTF. The V and J genes are TRBV7-8 and TRBJ1-2; no clear D gene. CDR3 length: 14 residues. Trimming removed 3 bases from V and 2 bases from J, with 10 bases in between. Germline V gene data show CDR1 as SGHVS and CDR2 as FQNEAQ.

CDR3 DNA sequence: TGCGCCAGCAGCCAAGGAGGACTAGCGGGGCCAGATACGCAGTATTTT. Amino acid sequence: CASSQGGLAGPDTQYF. V usage is TRBV4-3 and J usage is TRBJ2-3; 12 nucleotides agree with TRBD2. V gave up 1 base and J gave up 4 bases; unmatched junction bases: 3. The length of the CDR3 is 16 residues. The germline V gene encodes CDR1 LGHNA and CDR2 YSLEER.

About this clone: Other nucleotide sequences from this sample produce the same CDR3. This chain connects TRBV19 to TRBJ1-5; possible D gene TRBD1, 5 bases. The CDR3 totals 15 residues. V lost 0 bases, J lost 2 bases, and 8 bases lay in between. Germline V CDR1 and CDR2: LNHDA, SQIVND (reference sequence). DNA for the CDR3: TGTGCCAGTAGTATAGATCGGGGGGGCAATCAGCCCCAGCATTTT. It is translated as CASSIDRGGNQPQHF.

The CDR3 here is CASSPTHGMNTEAFF. In nucleotides, the CDR3 is TGCGCCAGCAGCCCAACCCACGGGATGAACACTGAAGCTTTCTTT. The chain links TRBV4-1 to TRBJ1-1; D not certain. Trimming took 4 bases from V and 0 from J, leaving 12 bases between them. The CDR3 has 15 residues. CDR1 is MGHRA and CDR2 is YSYEKL in the germline V gene.

DNA of the CDR3: TGTGCCAGCAGCACCGGGGGGCAGTCCTACAATGAGCAGTTCTTC. Amino acids: CASSTGGQSYNEQFF. The chain couples TRBV5-5 to TRBJ2-1; D possibly corresponds to TRBD2 (7 bases). Germline values: CDR1 SGHKS, CDR2 YYEKEE (reference sequence). The ends were cut back, 4 bases at V and 1 base at J, with 12 bases in the middle. This CDR3 spans 15 amino acids.

The chain couples TRBV27 to TRBJ1-5, with D uncertain. This CDR3 has 13 amino acids. V was trimmed by 6 bases and J by 4 bases, leaving 10 bases between them. From germline, CDR1 is MNHEY and CDR2 SMNVEV (reference sequence). The CDR3 is CASRSNENQPQHF. In DNA form, the CDR3 reads TGTGCCAGCAGGTCGAATGAGAATCAGCCCCAGCATTTT.

This chain joins TRBV7-9 and TRBJ2-3, with 9 positions matching TRBD2. Germline V gene data show CDR1 as SEHNR and CDR2 as FQNEAQ (reference sequence). The CDR3 runs to 15 residues. V was clipped by 0 bases and J by 7 bases; unmatched bases: 5. Here the CDR3 reads CASSLASGGSNTQYF. DNA of the CDR3: TGTGCCAGCAGCTTAGCTAGCGGGGGATCCAATACGCAGTATTTT.

V gene TRBV5-6 combines with J gene TRBJ2-3; D is possibly TRBD2 (6 bases). Per the germline V gene, CDR1 is SGHDT and CDR2 is YYEEEE. CDR3 size: 16 residues. V lost 4 bases and J 4 bases, leaving 19 bases between the germline ends. The CDR3 coding sequence is TGTGCCAGCAGCCGGGACTTTATGGGGTACCCAGATACGCAGTATTTT. It specifies CASSRDFMGYPDTQYF.

The chain joins TRBV25-1 to TRBJ2-7; 9 bases are shared with TRBD1. The germline V gene encodes CDR1 MGHDK and CDR2 SYGVNS. J was trimmed by 4 bases and V by 1 base; bases with no gene match: 5. There are 15 residues in the CDR3. The CDR3 nucleotides are TGTGCCAGCAGTGAATCACAGGGGGCTCGATACGAGCAGTACTTC. Protein: CASSESQGARYEQYF.

The chain recombines TRBV16 with TRBJ1-5, with 7 bases matching TRBD1. Losses at the gene ends were 2 bases for V and 8 bases for J; bases not matched to a gene: 6. Germline V CDR1 and CDR2: KGHSY, FQNENV. The CDR3 is 14 residues long. CDR3: CASSQAGGRKPQHF. The CDR3 nucleotides are TGTGCCAGCAGCCAAGCAGGGGGGCGGAAGCCCCAGCATTTT.

This chain connects TRBV11-2 to TRBJ1-1; no clear D gene. This CDR3 region has 16 residues. The V and J ends lost 2 bases and 3 bases respectively, with 16 bases between them. Germline V gene lookup returns CDR1 SGHAT and CDR2 FQNNGV. The CDR3 nucleotides are TGTGCCAGCAGCTTATATCCGACCCCGCAGGACACTGAAGCTTTCTTT. This translates into CASSLYPTPQDTEAFF.